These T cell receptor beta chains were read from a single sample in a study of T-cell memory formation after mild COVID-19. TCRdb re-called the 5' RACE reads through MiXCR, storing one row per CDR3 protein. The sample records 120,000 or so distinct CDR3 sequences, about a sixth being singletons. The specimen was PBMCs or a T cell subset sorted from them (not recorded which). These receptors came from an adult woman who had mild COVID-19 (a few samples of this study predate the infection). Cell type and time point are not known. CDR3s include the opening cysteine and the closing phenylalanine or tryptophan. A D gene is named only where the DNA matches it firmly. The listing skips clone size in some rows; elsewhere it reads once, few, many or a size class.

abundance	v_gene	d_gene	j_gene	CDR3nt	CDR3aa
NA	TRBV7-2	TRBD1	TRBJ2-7	TGTGCCAGCAGCTTAGGGACAGGGATTGGCTACGAGCAGTACTTC	CASSLGTGIGYEQYF
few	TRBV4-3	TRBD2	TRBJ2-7	TGCGCCAGCAGCCAAGGGGCGGCGGGAGTGGGCTCCTACGAGCAGTACTTC	CASSQGAAGVGSYEQYF
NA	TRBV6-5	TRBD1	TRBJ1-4	TGTGCCAGCAGTTACAATGACAGGGGCCCCGCTGCAGAAAAACTGTTTTTT	CASSYNDRGPAAEKLFF
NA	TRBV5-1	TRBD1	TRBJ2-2	TGCGCCAGCAGCCCGAGCGGGACAGGGCAGCACCGGGAGCTGTTTTTT	CASSPSGTGQHRELFF
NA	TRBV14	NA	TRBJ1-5	TGTGCCAGCAGCCCTACAAAGAGAGATAGCAATCAGCCCCAGCATTTT	CASSPTKRDSNQPQHF
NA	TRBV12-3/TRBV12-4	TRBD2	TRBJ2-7	TGTGCCAGCCTTCCTAGCGGGTTTTTCGGCGAGCAGTACTTC	CASLPSGFFGEQYF
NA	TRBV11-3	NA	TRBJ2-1	TGTGCCAGCAGCCCGATCATGTCCGTAACCTACAATGAGCAGTTCTTC	CASSPIMSVTYNEQFF
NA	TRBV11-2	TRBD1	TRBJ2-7	TGTGCCAGCTCAGGGGGACAGGGAGGTGAGCAGTACTTC	CASSGGQGGEQYF
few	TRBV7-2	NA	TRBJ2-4	TGTGCCAGCAGCCCTCGGGGGATGGGGAACATTCAGTACTTC	CASSPRGMGNIQYF
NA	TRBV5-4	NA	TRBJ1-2	TGTGCCAGCAGCTTTAAGGGATCTAACTATGGCTACACCTTC	CASSFKGSNYGYTF
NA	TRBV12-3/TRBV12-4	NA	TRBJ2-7	TGTGCCAGCAGCCTAAGGATCGAGCAGTACTTC	CASSLRIEQYF
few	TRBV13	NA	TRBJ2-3	TGTGCCAGCAGCTCGTCGCGGAGGACGCAGTATTTT	CASSSSRRTQYF
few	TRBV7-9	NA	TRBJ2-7	TGTGCCAGCAGCAAAGGGGGGTGGTCCTACGAGCAGTACTTC	CASSKGGWSYEQYF
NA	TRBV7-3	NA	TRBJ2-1	TGTGCCAGCAGCCAGGGACCGACCTTGACGGAGCAGTTCTTC	CASSQGPTLTEQFF
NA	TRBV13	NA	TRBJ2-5	TGTGCCAGCAGCTCACACCCAGATCGAGAGACCCAGTACTTC	CASSSHPDRETQYF
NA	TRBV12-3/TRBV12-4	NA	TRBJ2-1	TGTGCCATCCGGGATATGGCCTACAATGAGCAGTTCTTC	CAIRDMAYNEQFF
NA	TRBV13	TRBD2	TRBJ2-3	TGTGCCAGCAGCCGCGGGACTAGCGGGGCCAACACAGATACGCAGTATTTT	CASSRGTSGANTDTQYF
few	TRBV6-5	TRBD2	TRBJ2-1	TGTGCCAGCAGTCCCGGGGGGGGGCCCTACAATGAGCAGTTCTTC	CASSPGGGPYNEQFF
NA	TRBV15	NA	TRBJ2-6	TGTGCCACCAGCAGAGATAGACTTGAGGGCAGCTCTGGGGCCAACGTCCTGACTTTC	CATSRDRLEGSSGANVLTF
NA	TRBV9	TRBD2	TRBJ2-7	TGTGCCAGCAGCGTAGAGGGACTAGCGGGAGGGCCGTCCTACGAGCAGTACTTC	CASSVEGLAGGPSYEQYF
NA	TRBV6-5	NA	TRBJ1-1	TGTGCCAGCAGTTACTCGGACAGCTACACTGAAGCTTTCTTT	CASSYSDSYTEAFF